One and the same sample provided the 18 T cell receptor beta chains below, sequenced in a study of cytomegalovirus exposure and HLA in healthy donors. The PCR had 60 Vbeta and 13 Jbeta primers. The data were produced by immunoSEQ multiplex PCR, yet TCRdb's version contains in-frame clones alone and is incomplete. The table records around 130,000 clones, roughly 75% of them present only once. Material for sequencing was PBMCs. The receptors derive from a man aged 25-45 years in good health and CMV-seronegative.

J is TRBJ1-4 and V is TRBV5-1; 8 bases line up with TRBD1. With V trimmed by 0 bases and J by 2 bases, 3 bases remained unmatched. Germline V gene sequence: CDR1 SGHRS, CDR2 YFSETQ. The CDR3 runs 16 residues. The DNA for the CDR3 is TGCGCCAGCAGCTTGGGACAGGGGAATACTAATGAAAAACTGTTTTTT. Residues: CASSLGQGNTNEKLFF.

There are many counts of this clone. This chain connects TRBV5-1 to TRBJ1-3, with a tentative D call TRBD1 (6 bases). The germline gives CDR1 SGHRS, CDR2 YFSETQ. The length of the CDR3 is 14 residues. With 4 bases removed from V and 0 bases from J, the gap between germline ends came to 8 bases. The CDR3 here is CASSQGSSGNTIYF. In DNA, the CDR3 is TGCGCCAGCAGCCAGGGGAGCTCTGGAAACACCATATATTTT. The full variable domain, rest sourced from reference TRBV5-1 and TRBJ1-3, is KAGVTQTPRYLIKTRGQQVTLSCSPISGHRSVSWYQQTPGQGLQFLFEYFSETQRNKGNFPGRFSGRQFSNSRSEMNVSTLELGDSALYLCASSQGSSGNTIYFGEGSWLTVV.

This sequence joins TRBV5-1 and TRBJ1-1, with a weak D call TRBD1 (6 bases). Germline values: CDR1 SGHRS, CDR2 YFSETQ. The CDR3 totals 14 residues. V lost 2 bases, J lost 1 base, and 9 bases lay in between. The chain's CDR3 is CASSLTGRNTEAFF. The CDR3 nucleotides read TGCGCCAGCAGCTTAACAGGGCGGAACACTGAAGCTTTCTTT.

The chain carries TRBV2 and TRBJ1-6; 8 nucleotides match TRBD1. Germline V gene data show CDR1 as SNHLY and CDR2 as FYNNEI. The V gene end was trimmed by 4 bases and the J gene end by 6 bases; junction bases not matched to a gene: 5. The CDR3 totals 15 residues. The CDR3 region has the DNA TGTGCCAGCAGTGGTTTTGGACAGGGTAATTCACCCCTCCACTTT. Its protein is CASSGFGQGNSPLHF.

The chain combines TRBV6-1 with TRBJ1-5; D perhaps matches TRBD1 (5 bases). The CDR3 extends over 14 amino acids. Germline loops: CDR1 MNHNS, CDR2 SASEGT. V lost 3 bases and J 6 bases, leaving 12 bases between the germline ends. The CDR3 coding sequence is TGTGCCAGCAGTGACCGGCCAAGGGGTCAGCCCCAGCATTTT. It encodes CASSDRPRGQPQHF.

The V gene is TRBV28, the J gene TRBJ2-7; maybe TRBD1 (7 bases). The CDR3 covers 15 residues. Germline-derived CDR1 and CDR2 are MDHEN and SYDVKM. Trimming cost V 5 bases and J 3 bases, with 17 bases left between them. CDR3 nucleotides: TGTGCCAGCAGTCTCCTGCAGGGGGGTAGCTACGAGCAGTACTTC. The encoded protein is CASSLLQGGSYEQYF. Supplemented by reference TRBV28 and TRBJ2-7, the full variable domain reads DVKVTQSSRYLVKRTGEKVFLECVQDMDHENMFWYRQDPGLGLRLIYFSYDVKMKEKGDIPEGYSVSREKKERFSLILESASTNQTSMYLCASSLLQGGSYEQYFGPGTRLTVT.

J is TRBJ2-2 and V is TRBV10-3, with 11 bases aligning to TRBD1. Trimming at V came to 4 bases and at J to 6 bases, leaving 7 bases not matched to a gene. There are 16 residues in the CDR3. Germline V lookup: CDR1 ENHRY, CDR2 SYGVKD. The CDR3 region is CAISGVGQGASGELFF. The CDR3 nucleotides are TGTGCCATCAGTGGAGTCGGACAGGGGGCATCCGGGGAGCTGTTTTTT.

This clone turned up a few times. The gene calls are TRBV29-1 and TRBJ2-5; 9 bases agree with TRBD1. V dropped 5 bases and J dropped 5; count of bases not matched to a gene: 9. The CDR3 covers 14 residues. CDR1 and CDR2 (germline): SQVTM, ANQGSEA. The CDR3 coding sequence is TGCAGCGTTTCCGGGACAGGGTTCGGTGAGACCCAGTACTTC. It specifies CSVSGTGFGETQYF.

The V gene is TRBV5-5, the J gene TRBJ2-5; possible D gene TRBD1, 5 bases. V lost 4 bases, J lost 6 bases, and 16 bases lay in between. The CDR3 consists of 14 residues. The germline V gene has CDR1 SGHKS and CDR2 YYEKEE (reference sequence). As DNA, the CDR3 is TGTGCCAGCAGCACCGACAGAGGTCCGCAGACCCAGTACTTC. This codes for CASSTDRGPQTQYF. Full variable domain (outside the CDR3, taken from reference TRBV5-5 and TRBJ2-5): DAGVTQSPTHLIKTRGQQVTLRCSPISGHKSVSWYQQVLGQGPQFIFQYYEKEERGRGNFPDRFSARQFPNYSSELNVNALLLGDSALYLCASSTDRGPQTQYFGPGTRLLVL.

This clone was seen a single time. This chain connects TRBV5-8 to TRBJ2-7; 8 bases fit TRBD1. Looked up from germline, CDR1 is SGHTS and CDR2 is YDEGEE. This CDR3 is built from 15 residues. V gave up 1 base and J gave up 4 bases; unmatched junction bases: 7. For the CDR3, the DNA is TGTGCCAGCAGCTTGTCAACAGGGGGACGGTACGAGCAGTACTTC. Translating it yields CASSLSTGGRYEQYF.

This chain links TRBV28 with TRBJ2-2; no clear D gene. CDR3 size: 16 residues. Per germline, CDR1 MDHEN and CDR2 SYDVKM. Trimming pared 6 bases from V and 4 bases from J, leaving 18 bases between. CDR3 sequence: CASRAPWAGFTGELFF. The CDR3, as DNA: TGTGCCAGCAGGGCCCCATGGGCAGGATTCACCGGGGAGCTGTTTTTT.

This clone has just a few counts. The chain combines TRBV28 with TRBJ1-4; D perhaps matches TRBD1 (6 bases). Germline-derived CDR1 and CDR2 are MDHEN and SYDVKM. The CDR3 loop spans 12 amino acids. V lost 11 bases, J lost 4 bases, and 11 bases lay in between. Here the CDR3 DNA reads TGTGCCGTCGGGACATTTAATGAAAAACTGTTTTTT. It yields the protein CAVGTFNEKLFF.

The rearrangement links TRBV2 to TRBJ1-2; possible D gene TRBD1, 6 bases. The V end lost 11 bases, the J end lost 2 bases, and 15 bases lay between the germline ends. The CDR3 spans 13 residues. Germline CDR1 reads SNHLY; CDR2 reads FYNNEI. The CDR3 spells CADTGLGNYGYTF. CDR3 nucleotides: TGTGCCGACACAGGGCTGGGGAACTATGGCTACACCTTC. Based on the CDR3 plus reference TRBV2 and TRBJ1-2, the full variable domain is EPEVTQTPSHQVTQMGQEVILRCVPISNHLYFYWYRQILGQKVEFLVSFYNNEISEKSEIFDDQFSVERPDGSNFTLKIRSTKLEDSAMYFCADTGLGNYGYTFGSGTRLTVV.

V is TRBV6-5 and J is TRBJ2-7; unclear D gene. CDR1 and CDR2 (germline): MNHEY, SVGAGI. Trimming removed 6 bases from V and 0 bases from J, with 12 bases in between. The CDR3 sequence is 14 residues long. This chain's CDR3 is CASRTMQVSYEQYF. CDR3 in DNA: TGTGCCAGCAGGACCATGCAGGTCTCCTACGAGCAGTACTTC.

The rearrangement links TRBV6-6 to TRBJ2-3, with 8 nucleotides matching TRBD2. The V segment lost 10 bases and the J segment 5 bases; nucleotides outside the gene matches: 14. In germline, CDR1 is MNHNY, CDR2 SVGAGI (reference sequence). The CDR3 has 15 residues. CDR3 residues: CATSGDGRVRDTQYF. Written as DNA, the CDR3 is TGTGCCACCTCCGGTGACGGGAGGGTTAGAGATACGCAGTATTTT.

CDR3 amino acids: CASSRGVHAGNTIYF. The CDR3 DNA reads TGTGCCAGCAGCCGGGGTGTTCATGCTGGAAACACCATATATTTT. This chain uses TRBV27 with TRBJ1-3, with no clear D. The CDR3 length is 15 residues. In germline, CDR1 is MNHEY, CDR2 SMNVEV (reference sequence). Trimming pared 6 bases from V and 2 bases from J, leaving 14 bases between.

The chain employs TRBV19 and TRBJ1-5; TRBD1 matches at 7 bases. CDR1 and CDR2 (germline): LNHDA, SQIVND (reference sequence). V shed 11 bases, J shed 4 bases, and the junction held 5 bases outside the gene matches. The CDR3 extends over 12 amino acids. The CDR3 here is CAYSGGNQPQHF. The CDR3, as DNA: TGTGCCTATTCAGGGGGAAATCAGCCCCAGCATTTT. The full variable domain, its missing parts supplied by reference TRBV19 and TRBJ1-5, is DGGITQSPKYLFRKEGQNVTLSCEQNLNHDAMYWYRQDPGQGLRLIYYSQIVNDFQKGDIAEGYSVSREKKESFPLTVTSAQKNPTAFYLCAYSGGNQPQHFGDGTRLSIL.

V usage is TRBV5-1 and J usage is TRBJ2-7; 7 bases are shared with TRBD1. Losses at the gene ends were 4 bases for V and 2 bases for J; bases not matched to a gene: 6. This CDR3 contains 14 residues. The germline gives CDR1 SGHRS, CDR2 YFSETQ. The CDR3 coding sequence is TGCGCCAGCAGCCCCAGGGGGACCACCTACGAGCAGTACTTC. Amino acid sequence: CASSPRGTTYEQYF.